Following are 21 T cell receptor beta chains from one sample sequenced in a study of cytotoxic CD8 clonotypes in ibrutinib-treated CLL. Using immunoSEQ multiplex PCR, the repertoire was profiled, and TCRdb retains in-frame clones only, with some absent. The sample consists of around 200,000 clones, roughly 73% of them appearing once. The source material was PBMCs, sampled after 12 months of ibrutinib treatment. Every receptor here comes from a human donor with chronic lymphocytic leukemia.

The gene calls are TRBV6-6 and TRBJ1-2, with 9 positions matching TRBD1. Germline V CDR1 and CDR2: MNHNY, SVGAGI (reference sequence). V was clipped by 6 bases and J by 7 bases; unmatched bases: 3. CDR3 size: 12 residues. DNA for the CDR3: TGTGCCAGCAGAAGGACAGGGGTTGGCTACACCTTC. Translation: CASRRTGVGYTF.

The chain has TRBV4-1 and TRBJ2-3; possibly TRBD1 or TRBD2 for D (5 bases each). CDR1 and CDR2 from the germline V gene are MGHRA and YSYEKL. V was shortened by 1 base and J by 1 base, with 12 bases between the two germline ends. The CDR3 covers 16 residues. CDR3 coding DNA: TGCGCCAGCAGCCAAGGACGGGGCAGAGGCACAGATACGCAGTATTTT. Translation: CASSQGRGRGTDTQYF.

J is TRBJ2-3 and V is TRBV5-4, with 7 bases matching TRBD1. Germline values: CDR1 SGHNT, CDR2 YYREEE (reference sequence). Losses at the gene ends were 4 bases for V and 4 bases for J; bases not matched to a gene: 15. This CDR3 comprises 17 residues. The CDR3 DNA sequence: TGTGCCAGCAGCAACCCCCACCGGGACAGAACCTCAGATACGCAGTATTTT. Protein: CASSNPHRDRTSDTQYF.

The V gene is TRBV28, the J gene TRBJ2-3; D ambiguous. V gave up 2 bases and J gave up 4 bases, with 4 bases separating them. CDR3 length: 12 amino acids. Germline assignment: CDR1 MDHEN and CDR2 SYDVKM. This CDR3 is CASSLESDTQYF. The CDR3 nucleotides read TGTGCCAGCAGTTTAGAATCAGATACGCAGTATTTT.

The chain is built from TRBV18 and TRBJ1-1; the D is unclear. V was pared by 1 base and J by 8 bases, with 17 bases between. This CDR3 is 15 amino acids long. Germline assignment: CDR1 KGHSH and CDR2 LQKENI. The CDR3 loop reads CASSPLTRINPEAFF. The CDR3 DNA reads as TGTGCCAGCTCACCACTTACCAGAATTAACCCAGAAGCTTTCTTT.

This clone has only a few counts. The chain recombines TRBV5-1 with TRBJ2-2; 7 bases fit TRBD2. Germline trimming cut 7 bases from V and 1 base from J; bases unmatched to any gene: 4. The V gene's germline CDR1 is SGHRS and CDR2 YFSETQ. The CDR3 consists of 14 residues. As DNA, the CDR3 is TGCGCCAGCTCTGCTAGCGGGAACACCGGGGAGCTGTTTTTT. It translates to CASSASGNTGELFF. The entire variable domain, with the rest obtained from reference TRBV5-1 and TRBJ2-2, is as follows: KAGVTQTPRYLIKTRGQQVTLSCSPISGHRSVSWYQQTPGQGLQFLFEYFSETQRNKGNFPGRFSGRQFSNSRSEMNVSTLELGDSALYLCASSASGNTGELFFGEGSRLTVL.

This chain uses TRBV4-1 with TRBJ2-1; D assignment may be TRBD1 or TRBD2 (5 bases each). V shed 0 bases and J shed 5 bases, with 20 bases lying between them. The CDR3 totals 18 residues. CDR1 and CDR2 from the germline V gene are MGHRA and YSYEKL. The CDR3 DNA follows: TGCGCCAGCAGCCAAGATGGGACGGCGGCCGAATCCCACAATGAGCAGTTCTTC. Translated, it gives CASSQDGTAAESHNEQFF.

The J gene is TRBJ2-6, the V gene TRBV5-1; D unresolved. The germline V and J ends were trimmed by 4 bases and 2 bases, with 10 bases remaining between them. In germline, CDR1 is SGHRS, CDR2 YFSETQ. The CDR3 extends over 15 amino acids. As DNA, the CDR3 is TGCGCCAGCAGCATCTCATGGGCTGGGGCCAACGTCCTGACTTTC. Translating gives CASSISWAGANVLTF.

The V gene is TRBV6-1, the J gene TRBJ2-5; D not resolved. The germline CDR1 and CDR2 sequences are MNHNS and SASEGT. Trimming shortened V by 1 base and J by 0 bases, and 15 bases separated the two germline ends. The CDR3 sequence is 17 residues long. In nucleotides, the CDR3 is TGTGCCAGCAGTGAAGGTGCCTACGCGACCTACCAAGAGACCCAGTACTTC. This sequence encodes CASSEGAYATYQETQYF.

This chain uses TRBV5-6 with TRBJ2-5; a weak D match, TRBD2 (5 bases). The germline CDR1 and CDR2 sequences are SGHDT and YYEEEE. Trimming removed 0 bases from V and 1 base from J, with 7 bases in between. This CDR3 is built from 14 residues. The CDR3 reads CASSLGGIQETQYF. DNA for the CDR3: TGTGCCAGCAGCTTGGGAGGGATCCAAGAGACCCAGTACTTC.

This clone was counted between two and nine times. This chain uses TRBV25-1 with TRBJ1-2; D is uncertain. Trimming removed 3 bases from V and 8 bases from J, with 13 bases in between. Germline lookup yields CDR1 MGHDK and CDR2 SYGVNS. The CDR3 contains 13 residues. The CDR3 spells CASSDSQFEGYTF. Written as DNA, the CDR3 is TGTGCCAGCAGTGACTCACAGTTCGAGGGCTACACCTTC.

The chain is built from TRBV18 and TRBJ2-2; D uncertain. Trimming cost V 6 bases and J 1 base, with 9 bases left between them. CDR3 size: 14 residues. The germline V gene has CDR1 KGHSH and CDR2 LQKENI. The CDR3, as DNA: TGTGCCAGCTCCATGACCCTGAACACCGGGGAGCTGTTTTTT. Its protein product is CASSMTLNTGELFF. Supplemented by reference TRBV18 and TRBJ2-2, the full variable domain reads NAGVMQNPRHLVRRRGQEARLRCSPMKGHSHVYWYRQLPEEGLKFMVYLQKENIIDESGMPKERFSAEFPKEGPSILRIQQVVRGDSAAYFCASSMTLNTGELFFGEGSRLTVL.

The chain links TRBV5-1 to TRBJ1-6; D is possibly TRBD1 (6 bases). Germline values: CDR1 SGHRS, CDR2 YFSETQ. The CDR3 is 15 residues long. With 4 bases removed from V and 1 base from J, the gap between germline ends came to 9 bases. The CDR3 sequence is CASSGRGSYNSPLHF. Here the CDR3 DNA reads TGCGCCAGCAGCGGCAGGGGATCCTATAATTCACCCCTCCACTTT.

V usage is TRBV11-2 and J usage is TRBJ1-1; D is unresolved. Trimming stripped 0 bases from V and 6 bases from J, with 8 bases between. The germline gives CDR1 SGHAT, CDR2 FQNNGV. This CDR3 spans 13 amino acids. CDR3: CASSLDRRAEAFF. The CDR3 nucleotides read TGTGCCAGCAGCTTAGATAGGAGGGCTGAAGCTTTCTTT.

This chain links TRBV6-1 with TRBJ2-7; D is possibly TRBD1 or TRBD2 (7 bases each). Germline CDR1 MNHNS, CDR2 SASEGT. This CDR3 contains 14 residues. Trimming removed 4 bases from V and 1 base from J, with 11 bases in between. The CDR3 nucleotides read TGTGCCAGCAGTGGACAGGGAGGGTCCTACGAGCAGTACTTC. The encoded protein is CASSGQGGSYEQYF.

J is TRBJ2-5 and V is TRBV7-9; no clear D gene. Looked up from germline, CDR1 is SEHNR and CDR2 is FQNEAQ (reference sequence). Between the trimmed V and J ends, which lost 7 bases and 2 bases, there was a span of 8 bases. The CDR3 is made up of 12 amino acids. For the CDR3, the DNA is TGTGCCAGCAAGGCAGAACAAGAGACCCAGTACTTC. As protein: CASKAEQETQYF.

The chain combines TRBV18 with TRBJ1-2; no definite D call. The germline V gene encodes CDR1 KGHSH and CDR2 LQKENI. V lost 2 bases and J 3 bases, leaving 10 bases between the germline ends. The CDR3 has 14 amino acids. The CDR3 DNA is TGTGCCAGCTCACCAAGCCCAGTTGACTATGGCTACACCTTC. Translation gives CASSPSPVDYGYTF.

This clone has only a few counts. This CDR3 reads CASLTVSGSEQFF. For the CDR3, the DNA is TGCGCCAGCCTAACTGTTAGCGGGAGCGAGCAGTTCTTC. The chain is built from TRBV5-1 and TRBJ2-1; TRBD2 agrees at 9 bases. The CDR3 loop spans 13 amino acids. Trimming cost V 7 bases and J 10 bases; bases outside gene matches: 9. The germline gives CDR1 SGHRS, CDR2 YFSETQ.

The CDR3 DNA reads as TGTGCCAGCAGCTTAGCGCTCCAGGCATTCTATGGCTACACCTTC. This encodes CASSLALQAFYGYTF. The gene calls are TRBV7-2 and TRBJ1-2; D is uncertain. This CDR3 comprises 15 residues. Germline values: CDR1 SGHTA, CDR2 FQGNSA. Trimming shortened V by 0 bases and J by 4 bases, and 12 bases separated the two germline ends.

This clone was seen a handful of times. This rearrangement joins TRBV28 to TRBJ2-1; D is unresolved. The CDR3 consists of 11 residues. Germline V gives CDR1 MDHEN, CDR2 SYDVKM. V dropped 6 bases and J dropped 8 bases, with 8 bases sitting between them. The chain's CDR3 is CASRLSDEQFF. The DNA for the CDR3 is TGTGCCAGCAGACTTAGTGATGAGCAGTTCTTC.

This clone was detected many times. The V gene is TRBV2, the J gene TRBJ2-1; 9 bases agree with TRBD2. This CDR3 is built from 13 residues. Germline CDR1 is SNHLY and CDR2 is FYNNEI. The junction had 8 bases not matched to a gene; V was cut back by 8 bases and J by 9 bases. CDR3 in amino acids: CASWREGRGEQFF. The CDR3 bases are TGTGCCAGCTGGCGGGAGGGCCGGGGTGAGCAGTTCTTC.